This T cell receptor (beta chain) was observed in a study of blood T cell repertoires in COVID-19. Study-level background: The United States, Italy and Spain provided the acute and convalescent COVID-19 samples. The cDNA or gDNA used as material had been derived from T cells, B-cell-depleted T cells, or PBMCs.

In the authors' workflow: Estimated nucleated cell counts came from reference gene primer amplification. The assay was immunoSEQ multiplex PCR, and TCRdb's table has in-frame clones only and misses some. Clone size and the V and J calls come from that table; the DNA yielded D and trimming. The sample lists around 38,000 clones, 70% to 90% occurring once. The material sequenced was peripheral blood. The clonotype was recovered from a man in his fifties or sixties with COVID-19, enrolled during active disease.

CDR3 coding DNA: TGTGCCAGCAGCGAGGACGGGAGCTCCTACAATGAGCAGTTCTTC. As protein: CASSEDGSSYNEQFF. V and J are TRBV9 and TRBJ2-1; possible D gene TRBD2, 6 bases. Germline-derived CDR1 and CDR2 are SGDLS and YYNGEE. V lost 3 bases and J 0 bases, leaving 10 bases between the germline ends. The CDR3 consists of 15 residues.